Listed below are T cell receptor beta chains from one sample, sequenced in a study of cytomegalovirus exposure and HLA in healthy donors. Method: immunoSEQ multiplex PCR; TCRdb's copy keeps in-frame clones and lacks some. Among fewer than 110,000 clones, less than 85% were seen once, and the ten largest hold about 15%. What was sequenced was PBMCs. The receptors were gathered from a woman aged 40 to 50 in good health and CMV-seropositive. The CDR3 runs from the conserved cysteine through the conserved F or W. The order of the fields is V gene, D gene, J gene, clone size, CDR3 protein, CDR3 DNA. The D gene is left open where the match is weak. Size tells how often a clone was seen (once, few, many) or the class of an expanded clone, and some rows leave it out.

v_call: TRBV19
d_call: TRBD1
j_call: TRBJ1-6
clone_size: .
cdr3_aa: CASRRTGAYNSPLHF
cdr3_nt: TGTGCCAGTAGGAGGACAGGGGCTTATAATTCACCCCTCCACTTT

v_call: TRBV5-4
d_call: .
j_call: TRBJ1-1
clone_size: .
cdr3_aa: CASSNKPNTEAFF
cdr3_nt: TGTGCCAGCAGCAACAAACCGAACACTGAAGCTTTCTTT

v_call: TRBV30
d_call: TRBD1
j_call: TRBJ1-4
clone_size: .
cdr3_aa: CAWSGRQGGSRKLFF
cdr3_nt: TGTGCCTGGAGTGGCCGACAGGGTGGGTCTCGAAAACTGTTTTTT

v_call: TRBV7-2
d_call: TRBD1
j_call: TRBJ2-7
clone_size: .
cdr3_aa: CASSLAPGQGNYEQYF
cdr3_nt: TGTGCCAGCAGCTTAGCACCGGGACAGGGGAACTACGAGCAGTACTTC

v_call: TRBV28
d_call: .
j_call: TRBJ1-1
clone_size: .
cdr3_aa: CASSLVVRNTEAFF
cdr3_nt: TGTGCCAGCAGTTTGGTAGTGCGGAACACTGAAGCTTTCTTT

v_call: TRBV29-1
d_call: .
j_call: TRBJ2-5
clone_size: .
cdr3_aa: CSTLPAGSQETQYF
cdr3_nt: TGCAGCACCCTCCCCGCGGGCAGCCAAGAGACCCAGTACTTC

v_call: TRBV6-1
d_call: .
j_call: TRBJ1-2
clone_size: few
cdr3_aa: CAARRSGYTF
cdr3_nt: TGTGCAGCCCGCAGGTCCGGCTACACCTTC

v_call: TRBV6-1
d_call: .
j_call: TRBJ2-7
clone_size: .
cdr3_aa: CASREAWTEAYEQYF
cdr3_nt: TGTGCCAGCAGGGAGGCGTGGACAGAAGCTTACGAGCAGTACTTC

v_call: TRBV5-1
d_call: TRBD1
j_call: TRBJ2-1
clone_size: .
cdr3_aa: CASSLNRGLPGEQFF
cdr3_nt: TGCGCCAGCAGCTTGAACAGGGGGTTACCGGGTGAGCAGTTCTTC

v_call: TRBV5-4
d_call: TRBD1
j_call: TRBJ2-7
clone_size: .
cdr3_aa: CASSLRDRGYEQYF
cdr3_nt: TGTGCCAGCAGCTTACGTGACAGGGGCTACGAGCAGTACTTC

v_call: TRBV7-8
d_call: .
j_call: TRBJ2-3
clone_size: .
cdr3_aa: CASSPKPGEADTQYF
cdr3_nt: TGTGCCAGCAGCCCGAAACCAGGGGAAGCAGATACGCAGTATTTT

v_call: TRBV10-3
d_call: TRBD2
j_call: TRBJ2-5
clone_size: .
cdr3_aa: CAISGFGLAGQETQYF
cdr3_nt: TGTGCCATCAGTGGATTTGGGCTAGCGGGCCAAGAGACCCAGTACTTC

v_call: TRBV5-6
d_call: TRBD1
j_call: TRBJ1-1
clone_size: .
cdr3_aa: CASSRQGANTGAFF
cdr3_nt: TGTGCCAGCAGCCGACAGGGGGCGAACACTGGAGCTTTCTTT

v_call: TRBV7-2
d_call: .
j_call: TRBJ1-2
clone_size: once
cdr3_aa: CASSLSVQENYGYTF
cdr3_nt: TGTGCCAGCAGCTTAAGCGTACAGGAGAACTATGGCTACACCTTC

v_call: TRBV19
d_call: .
j_call: TRBJ2-2
clone_size: few
cdr3_aa: CASSSQGFRGTGELFF
cdr3_nt: TGTGCCAGTAGTTCACAGGGATTTAGGGGCACCGGGGAGCTGTTTTTT

v_call: TRBV5-6
d_call: .
j_call: TRBJ1-2
clone_size: .
cdr3_aa: CASRMDTGDGYTF
cdr3_nt: TGTGCCAGCAGGATGGACACGGGAGATGGCTACACCTTC

v_call: TRBV9
d_call: .
j_call: TRBJ1-6
clone_size: .
cdr3_aa: CASSAQGFNSPLHF
cdr3_nt: TGTGCCAGCAGCGCACAGGGTTTTAATTCACCCCTCCACTTT

v_call: TRBV6-6
d_call: TRBD2
j_call: TRBJ2-1
clone_size: many
cdr3_aa: CASSISTSGGLEQFF
cdr3_nt: TGTGCCAGCAGTATTTCGACTAGCGGGGGGCTTGAGCAGTTCTTC

v_call: TRBV4-3
d_call: .
j_call: TRBJ1-1
clone_size: once
cdr3_aa: CASSPPPGGGTEAFF
cdr3_nt: TGCGCCAGCAGCCCCCCCCCGGGTGGCGGCACTGAAGCTTTCTTT

v_call: TRBV6-1
d_call: .
j_call: TRBJ1-1
clone_size: .
cdr3_aa: CASSEAFDTEAFF
cdr3_nt: TGTGCCAGCAGTGAGGCCTTTGACACTGAAGCTTTCTTT

v_call: TRBV7-3
d_call: .
j_call: TRBJ2-3
clone_size: few
cdr3_aa: CASSLIGAVTDTQYF
cdr3_nt: TGTGCCAGCAGCTTAATTGGGGCCGTCACAGATACGCAGTATTTT

v_call: TRBV2
d_call: .
j_call: TRBJ1-4
clone_size: few
cdr3_aa: CASSEAKAGEKLFF
cdr3_nt: TGTGCCAGCAGTGAAGCCAAAGCAGGGGAAAAACTGTTTTTT

v_call: TRBV11-3
d_call: .
j_call: TRBJ1-1
clone_size: .
cdr3_aa: CASSAHRVENTEAFF
cdr3_nt: TGTGCCAGCAGCGCCCACAGGGTGGAGAACACTGAAGCTTTCTTT

v_call: TRBV6-1
d_call: .
j_call: TRBJ1-5
clone_size: .
cdr3_aa: CASVAGVAQPQHF
cdr3_nt: TGTGCCAGCGTTGCGGGGGTGGCACAGCCCCAGCATTTT

v_call: TRBV30
d_call: .
j_call: TRBJ2-1
clone_size: few
cdr3_aa: CAWSGGAFSQDEQFF
cdr3_nt: TGTGCCTGGAGTGGGGGCGCGTTTAGTCAGGATGAGCAGTTCTTC

v_call: TRBV2
d_call: .
j_call: TRBJ2-7
clone_size: .
cdr3_aa: CASRGVGPYEQYF
cdr3_nt: TGTGCCAGCAGAGGGGTGGGTCCCTACGAGCAGTACTTC

v_call: TRBV27
d_call: TRBD1
j_call: TRBJ2-7
clone_size: .
cdr3_aa: CASSPDETGAHEQYF
cdr3_nt: TGTGCCAGCAGCCCTGATGAGACAGGGGCCCACGAGCAGTACTTC

v_call: TRBV28
d_call: .
j_call: TRBJ2-7
clone_size: .
cdr3_aa: CASITGGGLREQYF
cdr3_nt: TGTGCCAGCATAACAGGCGGAGGGTTACGTGAGCAGTACTTC

v_call: TRBV27
d_call: TRBD1
j_call: TRBJ1-4
clone_size: .
cdr3_aa: CASRDRGHEKLFF
cdr3_nt: TGTGCCAGCAGAGACAGGGGGCATGAAAAACTGTTTTTT

v_call: TRBV4-1
d_call: .
j_call: TRBJ1-6
clone_size: .
cdr3_aa: CASSQATGGRGNSPLHF
cdr3_nt: TGCGCCAGCAGCCAAGCCACCGGGGGTCGTGGAAATTCACCCCTCCACTTT

v_call: TRBV2
d_call: .
j_call: TRBJ1-3
clone_size: .
cdr3_aa: CASSEARTVSGNTIYF
cdr3_nt: TGTGCCAGCAGTGAAGCCCGGACAGTCTCTGGAAACACCATATATTTT

v_call: TRBV2
d_call: TRBD1
j_call: TRBJ1-5
clone_size: .
cdr3_aa: CASREQGAKPQHF
cdr3_nt: TGTGCCAGCAGAGAACAGGGGGCCAAGCCCCAGCATTTT

v_call: TRBV7-6
d_call: .
j_call: TRBJ2-5
clone_size: .
cdr3_aa: CASSFGRQETQYF
cdr3_nt: TGTGCCAGCAGCTTTGGGAGACAAGAGACCCAGTACTTC

v_call: TRBV30
d_call: TRBD1
j_call: TRBJ1-3
clone_size: few
cdr3_aa: CAWDRAGNTIYF
cdr3_nt: TGTGCCTGGGACAGGGCGGGAAACACCATATATTTT

v_call: TRBV16
d_call: .
j_call: TRBJ1-1
clone_size: .
cdr3_aa: CASSQSGEGEAFF
cdr3_nt: TGTGCCAGCAGCCAATCAGGGGAGGGTGAAGCTTTCTTT

v_call: TRBV7-3
d_call: .
j_call: TRBJ2-1
clone_size: .
cdr3_aa: CASSLNGPGSYNEQFF
cdr3_nt: TGTGCCAGCAGCTTAAACGGTCCAGGCTCCTACAATGAGCAGTTCTTC

v_call: TRBV4-1
d_call: TRBD1
j_call: TRBJ1-5
clone_size: few
cdr3_aa: CASSLQGQVNQPQHF
cdr3_nt: TGCGCCAGCAGCCTACAGGGACAGGTCAATCAGCCCCAGCATTTT

v_call: TRBV2
d_call: TRBD1
j_call: TRBJ1-5
clone_size: .
cdr3_aa: CASSGQGGNQPQHF
cdr3_nt: TGTGCCAGCAGTGGACAGGGGGGCAATCAGCCCCAGCATTTT

v_call: TRBV5-1
d_call: TRBD1
j_call: TRBJ2-7
clone_size: few
cdr3_aa: CASSLGGTVSSYEQYF
cdr3_nt: TGCGCCAGCAGCTTGGGGGGGACAGTGTCCTCCTACGAGCAGTACTTC

v_call: TRBV18
d_call: .
j_call: TRBJ1-1
clone_size: .
cdr3_aa: CASSALGGGGPRMNTEAFF
cdr3_nt: TGTGCCAGCTCAGCTTTGGGCGGGGGCGGGCCGCGGATGAACACTGAAGCTTTCTTT

v_call: TRBV7-2
d_call: .
j_call: TRBJ2-1
clone_size: once
cdr3_aa: CASSLAGRYNEQFF
cdr3_nt: TGTGCCAGCAGCTTAGCGGGCAGATACAATGAGCAGTTCTTC